Reported below is one TCR beta chain. Its antigen remains unknown. It was with a sample-barcoded 5' primer and a J-beta primer mix that a second PCR of roughly 7 to 11 cycles was run. TCRdb recomputed calls from the 5' RACE reads with MiXCR, one row per CDR3 protein. The repertoire holds approximately 850,000 distinct CDR3 sequences, with 55% to 70% as singletons. This sample is part of a study of blood T cells in healthy people across ages. Findings and limits, study-wide: What prevented conclusive comparison of naive and antigen-experienced cells was that PBMCs were unsorted.

Germline loops: CDR1 SGHTA, CDR2 FQGNSA. V shed 3 bases, J shed 7 bases, and the junction held 8 bases outside the gene matches. This CDR3 contains 14 residues. Healthy Caucasians from Russia aged about 6 to 95 served as donors. The sequence came from a man aged 30 to 45 in good health. The genes are TRBV7-2 and TRBJ2-5; TRBD1 agrees at 7 bases. Sequenced sample: blood. CDR3 sequence (DNA): TGTGCCAGCAGCTTCCAGACAGGGATGGGGACCCAGTACTTC. Residues: CASSFQTGMGTQYF. The complete variable domain, with remaining parts taken from reference TRBV7-2 and TRBJ2-5, reads GAGVSQSPSNKVTEKGKDVELRCDPISGHTALYWYRQSLGQGLEFLIYFQGNSAPDKSGLPSDRFSAERTGGSVSTLTIQRTQQEDSAVYLCASSFQTGMGTQYFGPGTRLLVL.